This T cell receptor beta chain was documented in a study of blood T cell repertoires in COVID-19. This clone was detected only once. Trimming took 4 bases from V and 2 from J; bases not matched to a gene: 9. Germline values: CDR1 SGHDN, CDR2 FVKESK. The CDR3 is made up of 18 amino acids. The table came from immunoSEQ multiplex PCR; TCRdb's copy has only in-frame clones and leaves some out. The sample shows about 150,000 clones, just under 85% of them seen only once. The sequence came from a middle-aged woman who had recovered from COVID-19. The rearrangement joins TRBV14 to TRBJ2-2, with 11 nucleotides matching TRBD1. Input material: PBMCs or T cells enriched from blood (not recorded which). In nucleotides, the CDR3 is TGTGCCAGCAGCCCCTCGGACAGGGGGCGCAGAAACACCGGGGAGCTGTTTTTT. Its protein is CASSPSDRGRRNTGELFF.